These T cell receptor beta chains were read from a single sample in a study of cytomegalovirus exposure and HLA in healthy donors. The table came from immunoSEQ multiplex PCR; TCRdb's copy has only in-frame clones and leaves some out. The table includes tens of thousands of clones, over 60% detected once. Input material: PBMCs. The receptors come from a male donor in good health and CMV-seropositive. Both conserved end residues are part of each CDR3. The order of the fields is V gene, clone size, J gene, D gene, CDR3 protein, CDR3 DNA. The D gene is left open where the match is weak. Expanded clones are given a class, and other clones once, few, many or no size at all.

>TRBV18|NA|TRBJ1-2|TRBD1
CASSDRETQTNYGYTF
TGTGCCAGCTCAGACAGGGAAACGCAGACTAACTATGGCTACACCTTC
>TRBV27|NA|TRBJ1-2|NA
CASRGNGGYYGYTF
TGTGCCAGCAGGGGGAACGGGGGTTACTATGGCTACACCTTC
>TRBV5-1|few|TRBJ2-5|TRBD2
CASSFGSGRAGFQETQYF
TGCGCCAGCAGCTTCGGCAGCGGGAGGGCCGGGTTCCAAGAGACCCAGTACTTC
>TRBV5-6|NA|TRBJ2-3|NA
CASSLISADTQYF
TGTGCCAGCAGCTTGATAAGCGCAGATACGCAGTATTTT
>TRBV30|once|TRBJ2-3|NA
CAWLGDTQYF
TGTGCCTGGCTAGGAGATACGCAGTATTTT
>TRBV7-2|NA|TRBJ2-2|NA
CASSTQGHRNTGELFF
TGTGCCAGCAGCACACAGGGACACCGGAACACCGGGGAGCTGTTTTTT
>TRBV30|few|TRBJ2-7|TRBD1
CAWSHLTGGAGYF
TGTGCCTGGAGTCATCTGACAGGGGGCGCCGGTTACTTC
>TRBV7-9|NA|TRBJ2-1|NA
CAQRLTEQFF
TGTGCCCAGCGGTTAACTGAGCAGTTCTTC
>TRBV4-2|once|TRBJ2-3|NA
CASSHPVTDTQYF
TGTGCCAGCAGCCACCCCGTCACAGATACGCAGTATTTT
>TRBV5-6|few|TRBJ2-5|NA
CASRLPGLGETQYF
TGTGCCAGCAGACTTCCGGGACTGGGGGAGACCCAGTACTTC
>TRBV28|NA|TRBJ2-5|TRBD1
CASSLLGAAGGLSETQYF
TGTGCCAGCAGTTTATTGGGTGCGGCAGGGGGCCTTTCAGAGACCCAGTACTTC
>TRBV5-1|NA|TRBJ1-1|NA
CASSLEGVNTEAFF
TGCGCCAGCAGCTTGGAGGGAGTGAACACTGAAGCTTTCTTT
>TRBV4-2|NA|TRBJ2-5|NA
CASSSRGYQETQYF
TGTGCCAGCAGCTCACGGGGATACCAAGAGACCCAGTACTTC
>TRBV5-1|NA|TRBJ1-5|TRBD1
CASREGQDGPQHF
TGCGCCAGCAGGGAGGGACAGGATGGGCCCCAGCATTTT
>TRBV19|NA|TRBJ2-7|NA
CASSMGWGPSYEQYF
TGTGCCAGTAGTATGGGATGGGGCCCTTCCTACGAGCAGTACTTC
>TRBV30|few|TRBJ2-7|TRBD2
CASLAAGGYEQYF
TGTGCCAGCCTAGCGGCAGGCGGCTACGAGCAGTACTTC
>TRBV9|NA|TRBJ2-2|NA
CASSGAGQAFTGELFF
TGTGCCAGCAGCGGAGCGGGACAAGCCTTCACCGGGGAGCTGTTTTTT
>TRBV5-4|NA|TRBJ2-7|NA
CASSPGRDVPYEQYF
TGTGCCAGCAGCCCAGGCCGAGACGTACCCTACGAGCAGTACTTC
>TRBV7-3|NA|TRBJ1-1|NA
CASSSQGPGGGTEAFF
TGTGCCAGCAGCTCTCAAGGCCCCGGAGGAGGGACTGAAGCTTTCTTT
>TRBV29-1|NA|TRBJ1-1|TRBD1
CSGDRGLSTEAFF
TGCAGCGGGGACAGGGGGCTTAGCACTGAAGCTTTCTTT
>TRBV5-6|NA|TRBJ2-1|TRBD2
CASSPLRRAGGLDEQFF
TGTGCCAGCAGCCCTCTCCGACGAGCGGGGGGGCTCGATGAGCAGTTCTTC
>TRBV19|NA|TRBJ1-3|NA
CASSVGGRVSSGNTIYF
TGTGCCAGTTCGGTCGGGGGTCGGGTTAGCTCTGGAAACACCATATATTTT